Sequencing of this T cell receptor beta chain was carried out in a study of blood T cell repertoires in COVID-19. Study-level background: PBMCs, B-cell-depleted T cells, or T cells provided the cDNA or gDNA that made up the material.

Per the authors' pipeline: Amplification from reference gene primers served as the basis for estimated nucleated cell counts. Sequencing used immunoSEQ multiplex PCR; TCRdb keeps in-frame clones, though not all of them. The D gene and trimming were derived from the DNA, and the V and J assignments and clone size from that table. The table has approximately 150,000 clones, about 90% seen once. Trimming removed 3 bases at V and 5 bases at J, with 16 bases between. The V gene's germline CDR1 is LNHDA and CDR2 SQIVND (reference sequence). CDR3 length equals 15 residues. Material for sequencing was peripheral blood. The chain joins TRBV19 to TRBJ1-2; D remains ambiguous. This sequence originates from a man in his fifties who had recovered from COVID-19. CDR3 loop: CASSIGLTNQYGYTF. Here the CDR3 DNA reads TGTGCCAGTAGTATTGGGCTGACAAACCAGTATGGCTACACCTTC.